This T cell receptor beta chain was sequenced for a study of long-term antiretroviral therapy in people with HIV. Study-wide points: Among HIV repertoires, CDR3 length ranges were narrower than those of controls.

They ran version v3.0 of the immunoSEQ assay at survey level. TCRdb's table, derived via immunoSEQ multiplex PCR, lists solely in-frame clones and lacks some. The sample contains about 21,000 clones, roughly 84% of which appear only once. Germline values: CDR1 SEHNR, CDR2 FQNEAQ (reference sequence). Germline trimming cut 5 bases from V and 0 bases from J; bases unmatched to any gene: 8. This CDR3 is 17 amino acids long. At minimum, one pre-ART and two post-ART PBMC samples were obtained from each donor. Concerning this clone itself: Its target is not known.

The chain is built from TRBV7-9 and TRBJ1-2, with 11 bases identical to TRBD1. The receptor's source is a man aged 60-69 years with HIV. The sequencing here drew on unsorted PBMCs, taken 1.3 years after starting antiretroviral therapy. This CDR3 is CASSHGTGGPTNYGYTF. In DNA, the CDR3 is TGTGCCAGCAGCCATGGGACAGGGGGTCCCACTAACTATGGCTACACCTTC. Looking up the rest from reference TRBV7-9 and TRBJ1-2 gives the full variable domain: DTGVSQNPRHKITKRGQNVTFRCDPISEHNRLYWYRQTLGQGPEFLTYFQNEAQLEKSRLLSDRFSAERPKGSFSTLEIQRTEQGDSAMYLCASSHGTGGPTNYGYTFGSGTRLTVV.